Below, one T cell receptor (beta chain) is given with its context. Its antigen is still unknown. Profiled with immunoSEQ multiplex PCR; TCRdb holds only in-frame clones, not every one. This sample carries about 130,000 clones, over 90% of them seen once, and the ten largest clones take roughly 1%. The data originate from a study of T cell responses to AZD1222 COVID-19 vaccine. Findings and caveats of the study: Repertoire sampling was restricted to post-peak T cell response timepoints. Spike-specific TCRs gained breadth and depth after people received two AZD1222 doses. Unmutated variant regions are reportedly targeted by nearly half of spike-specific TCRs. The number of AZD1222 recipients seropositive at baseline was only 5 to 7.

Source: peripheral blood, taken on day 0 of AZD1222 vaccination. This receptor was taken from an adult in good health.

Here the CDR3 reads CSVAGQSRTDTQYF. For the CDR3, the DNA is TGCAGCGTCGCCGGACAGTCACGCACAGATACGCAGTATTTT. J is TRBJ2-3 and V is TRBV29-1, with D possibly TRBD1 on 6 matching bases. The CDR3 contains 14 residues. From germline, CDR1 is SQVTM and CDR2 ANQGSEA. V lost 6 bases, J lost 1 base, and 14 bases lay in between.